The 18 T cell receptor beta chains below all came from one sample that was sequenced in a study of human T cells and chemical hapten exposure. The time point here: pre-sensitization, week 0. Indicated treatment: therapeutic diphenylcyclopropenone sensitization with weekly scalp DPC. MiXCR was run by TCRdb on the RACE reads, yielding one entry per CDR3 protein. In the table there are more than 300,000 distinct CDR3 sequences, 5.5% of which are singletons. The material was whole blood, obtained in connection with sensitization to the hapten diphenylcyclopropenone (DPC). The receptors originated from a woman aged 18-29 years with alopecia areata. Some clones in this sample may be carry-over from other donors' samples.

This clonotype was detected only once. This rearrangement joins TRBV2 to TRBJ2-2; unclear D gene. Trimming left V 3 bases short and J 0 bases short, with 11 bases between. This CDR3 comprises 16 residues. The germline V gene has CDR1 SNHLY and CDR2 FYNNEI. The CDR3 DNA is TGTGCCAGCAGTGACCAACGACTCGCGAACACCGGGGAGCTGTTTTTT. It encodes CASSDQRLANTGELFF.

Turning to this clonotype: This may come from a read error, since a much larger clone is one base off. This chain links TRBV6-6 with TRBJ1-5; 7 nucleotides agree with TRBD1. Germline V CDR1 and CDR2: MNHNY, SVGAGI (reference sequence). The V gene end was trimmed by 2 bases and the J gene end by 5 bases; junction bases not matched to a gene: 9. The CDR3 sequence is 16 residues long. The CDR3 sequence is CASSYDTVRGDQPQHF. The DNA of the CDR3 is TGTGCCAGCAGTTACGACACGGTCAGGGGGGATCAGCCCCAGCATTTT.

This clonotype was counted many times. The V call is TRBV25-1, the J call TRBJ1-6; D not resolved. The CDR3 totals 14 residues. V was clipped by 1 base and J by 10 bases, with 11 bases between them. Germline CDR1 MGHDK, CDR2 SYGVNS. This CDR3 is CASSESVGLSPLHF. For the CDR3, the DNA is TGTGCCAGCAGTGAATCTGTGGGTTTGTCACCCCTCCACTTT.

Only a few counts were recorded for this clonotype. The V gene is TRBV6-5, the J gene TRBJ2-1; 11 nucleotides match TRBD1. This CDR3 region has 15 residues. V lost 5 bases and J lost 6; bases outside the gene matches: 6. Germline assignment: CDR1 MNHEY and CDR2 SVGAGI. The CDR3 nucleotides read TGTGCCAGCAGTCCAGGGACAGGGGGGATCAATGAGCAGTTCTTC. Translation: CASSPGTGGINEQFF.

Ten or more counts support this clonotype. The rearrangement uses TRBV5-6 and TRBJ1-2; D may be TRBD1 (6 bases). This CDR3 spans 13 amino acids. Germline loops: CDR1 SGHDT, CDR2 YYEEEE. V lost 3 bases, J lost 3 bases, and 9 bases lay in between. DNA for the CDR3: TGTGCCAGCAGCTCAGAGGGGGACTATGGCTACACCTTC. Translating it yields CASSSEGDYGYTF.

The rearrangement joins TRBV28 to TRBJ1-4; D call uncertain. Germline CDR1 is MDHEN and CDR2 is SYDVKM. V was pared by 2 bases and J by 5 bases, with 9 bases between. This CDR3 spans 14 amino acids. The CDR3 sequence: CASSLSLENEKLFF. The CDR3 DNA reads TGTGCCAGCAGTTTAAGTCTGGAAAATGAAAAACTGTTTTTT. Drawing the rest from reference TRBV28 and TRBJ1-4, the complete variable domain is DVKVTQSSRYLVKRTGEKVFLECVQDMDHENMFWYRQDPGLGLRLIYFSYDVKMKEKGDIPEGYSVSREKKERFSLILESASTNQTSMYLCASSLSLENEKLFFGSGTQLSVL.

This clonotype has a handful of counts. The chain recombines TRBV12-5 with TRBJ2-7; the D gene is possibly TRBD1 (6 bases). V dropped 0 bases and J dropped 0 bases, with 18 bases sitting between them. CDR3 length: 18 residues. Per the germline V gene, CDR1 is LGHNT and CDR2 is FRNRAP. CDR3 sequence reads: CASGLVRLQDSSSYEQYF. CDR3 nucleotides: TGTGCTAGTGGTTTGGTACGGCTCCAGGACAGTAGCTCCTACGAGCAGTACTTC.

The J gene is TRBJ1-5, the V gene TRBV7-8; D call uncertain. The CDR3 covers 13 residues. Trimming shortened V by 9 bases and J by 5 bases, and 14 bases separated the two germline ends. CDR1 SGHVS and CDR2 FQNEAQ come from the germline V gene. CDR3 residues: CASTEGIYQPQHF. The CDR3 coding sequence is TGTGCCAGTACCGAAGGGATCTATCAGCCCCAGCATTTT. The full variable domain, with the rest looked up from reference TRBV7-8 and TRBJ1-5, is GAGVSQSPRYKVAKRGQDVALRCDPISGHVSLFWYQQALGQGPEFLTYFQNEAQLDKSGLPSDRFFAERPEGSVSTLKIQRTQQEDSAVYLCASTEGIYQPQHFGDGTRLSIL.

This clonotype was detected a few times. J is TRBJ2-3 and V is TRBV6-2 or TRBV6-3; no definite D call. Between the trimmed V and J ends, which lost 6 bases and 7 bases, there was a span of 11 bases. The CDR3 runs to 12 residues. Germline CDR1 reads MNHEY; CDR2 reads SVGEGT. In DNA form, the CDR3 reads TGTGCCAGCAGCCGAGAATTCAATACGCAGTATTTT. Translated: CASSREFNTQYF.

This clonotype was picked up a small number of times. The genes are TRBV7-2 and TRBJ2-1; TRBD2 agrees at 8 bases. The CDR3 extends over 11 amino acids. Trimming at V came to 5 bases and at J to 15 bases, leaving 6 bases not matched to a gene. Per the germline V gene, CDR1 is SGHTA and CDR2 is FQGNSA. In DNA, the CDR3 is TGTGCCAGCAGCCTAAGCGGGAGTCTGTTCTTC. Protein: CASSLSGSLFF.

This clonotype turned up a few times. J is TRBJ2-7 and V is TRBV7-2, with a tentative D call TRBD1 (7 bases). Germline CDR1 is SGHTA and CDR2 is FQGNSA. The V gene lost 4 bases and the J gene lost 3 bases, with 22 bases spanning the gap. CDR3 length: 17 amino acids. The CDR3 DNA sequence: TGTGCCAGCAGCTCGGTGCGCGGGACAGAGTCCCTCTACGAGCAGTACTTC. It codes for CASSSVRGTESLYEQYF.

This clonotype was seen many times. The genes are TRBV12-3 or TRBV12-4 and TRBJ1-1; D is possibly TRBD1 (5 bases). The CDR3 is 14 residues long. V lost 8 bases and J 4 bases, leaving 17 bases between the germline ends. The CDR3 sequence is CASLKSGVFTEAFF. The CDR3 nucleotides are TGTGCCAGCCTTAAGTCGGGGGTATTCACTGAAGCTTTCTTT.

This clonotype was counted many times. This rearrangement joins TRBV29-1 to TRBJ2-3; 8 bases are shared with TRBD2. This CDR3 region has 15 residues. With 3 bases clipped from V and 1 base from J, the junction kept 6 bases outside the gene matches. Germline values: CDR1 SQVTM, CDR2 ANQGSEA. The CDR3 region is CSVEFLAGGTDTQYF. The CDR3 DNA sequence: TGCAGCGTTGAGTTTCTAGCGGGCGGCACAGATACGCAGTATTTT.

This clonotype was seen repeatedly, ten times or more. The CDR3 DNA reads as TGTGCCAGCAGAGATACGTTCTCTGGAAACACCATATATTTT. It codes for CASRDTFSGNTIYF. V usage is TRBV6-6 and J usage is TRBJ1-3; no reliable D call. The V end was cut by 6 bases, the J end by 0 bases, with 9 bases between. The germline gives CDR1 MNHNY, CDR2 SVGAGI (reference sequence). CDR3 size: 14 residues.

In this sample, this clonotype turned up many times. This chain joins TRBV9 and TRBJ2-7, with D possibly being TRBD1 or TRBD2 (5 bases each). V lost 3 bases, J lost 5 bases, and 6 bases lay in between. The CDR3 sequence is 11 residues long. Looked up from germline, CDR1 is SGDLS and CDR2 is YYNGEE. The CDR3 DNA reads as TGTGCCAGCAGCGGAGGGGACGAGCAGTACTTC. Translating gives CASSGGDEQYF.

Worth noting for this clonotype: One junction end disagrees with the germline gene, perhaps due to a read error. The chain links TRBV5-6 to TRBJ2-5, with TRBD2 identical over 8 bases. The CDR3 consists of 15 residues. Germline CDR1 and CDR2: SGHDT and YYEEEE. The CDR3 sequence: CASNLLAAPREAQYF. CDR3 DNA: TGTGCCAGCAACCTACTAGCGGCTCCAAGAGAGGCCCAGTACTTC.

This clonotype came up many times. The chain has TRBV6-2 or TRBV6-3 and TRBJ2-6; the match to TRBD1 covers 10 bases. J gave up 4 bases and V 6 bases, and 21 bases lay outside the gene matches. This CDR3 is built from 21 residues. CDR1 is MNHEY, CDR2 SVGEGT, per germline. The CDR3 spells CASSLRRAGTGDNSGANVLTF. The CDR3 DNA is TGTGCCAGCAGCTTGCGCCGGGCCGGGACAGGGGATAATTCAGGGGCCAACGTCCTGACTTTC.

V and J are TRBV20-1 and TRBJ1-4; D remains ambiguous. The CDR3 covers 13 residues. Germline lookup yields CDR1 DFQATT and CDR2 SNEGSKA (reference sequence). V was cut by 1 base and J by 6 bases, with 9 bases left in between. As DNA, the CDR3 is TGCAGTGCTAGAGCGGGAGGAGATGAAAAACTGTTTTTT. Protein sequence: CSARAGGDEKLFF.